Sequencing of this T cell receptor (beta chain) was carried out in a study of control samples from healthy donors and cancer patients. Assay used: immunoSEQ multiplex PCR; TCRdb lists only in-frame clones, some missing. The profile shows 100,000 or so clones, roughly nine tenths of them singletons. The V and J ends lost 1 base and 1 base, in that order; junction bases with no gene match: 13. The CDR3 runs 19 residues. Germline V lookup: CDR1 MDHEN, CDR2 SYDVKM. This clonotype originated in a woman in her twenties or thirties in good health. Sequences were obtained from blood. The chain joins TRBV28 to TRBJ2-4; 7 bases match TRBD2. CDR3 nucleotides: TGTGCCAGCAGTTTATCGACTAGCAAAGGAAGGGCGGCCAAAAACATTCAGTACTTC. Translated: CASSLSTSKGRAAKNIQYF.